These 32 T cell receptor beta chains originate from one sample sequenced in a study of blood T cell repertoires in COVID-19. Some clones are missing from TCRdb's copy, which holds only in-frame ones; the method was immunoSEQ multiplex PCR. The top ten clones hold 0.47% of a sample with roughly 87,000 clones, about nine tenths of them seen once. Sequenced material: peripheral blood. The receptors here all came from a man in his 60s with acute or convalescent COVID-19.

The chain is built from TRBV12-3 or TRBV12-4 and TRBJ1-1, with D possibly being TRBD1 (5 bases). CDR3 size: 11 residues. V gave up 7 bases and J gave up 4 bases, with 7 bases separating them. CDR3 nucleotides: TGTGCCAGCACCCAGGGCACTGAAGCTTTCTTT. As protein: CASTQGTEAFF.

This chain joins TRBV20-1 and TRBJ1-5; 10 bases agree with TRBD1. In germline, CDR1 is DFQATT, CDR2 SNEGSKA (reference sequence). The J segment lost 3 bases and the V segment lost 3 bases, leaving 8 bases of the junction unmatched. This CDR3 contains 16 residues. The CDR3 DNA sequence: TGCAGTGCTAGTGGTGGGACAGGGGCCTCCAATCAGCCCCAGCATTTT. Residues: CSASGGTGASNQPQHF.

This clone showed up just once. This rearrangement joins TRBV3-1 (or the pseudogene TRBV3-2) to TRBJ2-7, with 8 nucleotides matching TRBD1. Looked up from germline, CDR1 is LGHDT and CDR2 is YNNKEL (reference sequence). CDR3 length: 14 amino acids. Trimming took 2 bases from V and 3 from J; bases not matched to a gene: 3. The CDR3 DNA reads TGTGCCAGCAGCCAAAGGACAGGGCGCTACGAGCAGTACTTC. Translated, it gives CASSQRTGRYEQYF.

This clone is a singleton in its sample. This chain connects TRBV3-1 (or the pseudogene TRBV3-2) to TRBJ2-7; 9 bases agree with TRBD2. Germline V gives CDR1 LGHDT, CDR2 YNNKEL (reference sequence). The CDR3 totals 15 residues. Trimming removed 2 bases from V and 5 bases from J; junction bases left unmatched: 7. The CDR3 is CASSQNSGSWDEQYF. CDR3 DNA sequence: TGTGCCAGCAGCCAAAATAGCGGGAGTTGGGACGAGCAGTACTTC.

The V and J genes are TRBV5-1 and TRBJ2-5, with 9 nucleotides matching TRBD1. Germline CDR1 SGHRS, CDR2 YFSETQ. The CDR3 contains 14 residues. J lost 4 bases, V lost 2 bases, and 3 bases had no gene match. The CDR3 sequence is CASSLQGAGETQYF. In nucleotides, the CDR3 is TGCGCCAGCAGCTTACAGGGGGCGGGAGAGACCCAGTACTTC.

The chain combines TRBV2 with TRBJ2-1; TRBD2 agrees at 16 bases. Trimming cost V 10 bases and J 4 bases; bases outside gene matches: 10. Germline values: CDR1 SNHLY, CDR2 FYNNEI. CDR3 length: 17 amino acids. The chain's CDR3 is CANSGLAGGVLYNEQFF. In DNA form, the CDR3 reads TGTGCCAACTCGGGACTAGCGGGAGGGGTCCTTTACAATGAGCAGTTCTTC.

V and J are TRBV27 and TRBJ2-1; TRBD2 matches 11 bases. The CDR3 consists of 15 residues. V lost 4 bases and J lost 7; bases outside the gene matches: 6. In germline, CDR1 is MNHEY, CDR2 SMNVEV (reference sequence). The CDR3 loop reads CASSSGTSGLNEQFF. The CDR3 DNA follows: TGTGCCAGCAGTTCCGGGACTAGCGGTCTGAATGAGCAGTTCTTC.

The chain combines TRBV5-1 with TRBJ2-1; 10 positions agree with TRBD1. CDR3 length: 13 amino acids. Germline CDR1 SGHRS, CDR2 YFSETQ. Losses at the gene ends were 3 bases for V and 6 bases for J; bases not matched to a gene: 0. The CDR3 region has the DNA TGCGCCAGCAGCTGGACAGGGGGCAATGAGCAGTTCTTC. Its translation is CASSWTGGNEQFF.

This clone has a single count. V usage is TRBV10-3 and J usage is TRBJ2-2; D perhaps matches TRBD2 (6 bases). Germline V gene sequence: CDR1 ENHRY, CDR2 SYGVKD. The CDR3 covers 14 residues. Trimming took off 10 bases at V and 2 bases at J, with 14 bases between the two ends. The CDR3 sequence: CATGGTANTGELFF. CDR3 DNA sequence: TGTGCCACCGGAGGGACGGCAAACACCGGGGAGCTGTTTTTT.

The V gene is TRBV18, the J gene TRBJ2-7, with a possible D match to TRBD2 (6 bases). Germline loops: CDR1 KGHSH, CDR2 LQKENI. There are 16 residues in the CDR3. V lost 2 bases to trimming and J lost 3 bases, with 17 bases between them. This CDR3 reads CASSPSVGLTDYEQYF. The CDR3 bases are TGTGCCAGCTCACCAAGCGTGGGACTTACCGACTACGAGCAGTACTTC.

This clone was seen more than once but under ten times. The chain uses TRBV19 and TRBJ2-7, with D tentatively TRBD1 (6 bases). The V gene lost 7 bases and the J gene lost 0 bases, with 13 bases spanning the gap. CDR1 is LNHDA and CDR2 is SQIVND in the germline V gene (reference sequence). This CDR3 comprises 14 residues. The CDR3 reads CASTFGQSSYEQYF. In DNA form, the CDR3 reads TGTGCCAGTACGTTCGGACAGTCCTCCTACGAGCAGTACTTC.

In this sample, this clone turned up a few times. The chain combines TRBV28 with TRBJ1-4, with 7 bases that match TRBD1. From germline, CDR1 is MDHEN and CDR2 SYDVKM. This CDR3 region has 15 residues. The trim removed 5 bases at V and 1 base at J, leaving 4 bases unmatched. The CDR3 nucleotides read TGTGCCAGCAGTCCAGGGGGACGAACTAATGAAAAACTGTTTTTT. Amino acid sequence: CASSPGGRTNEKLFF.

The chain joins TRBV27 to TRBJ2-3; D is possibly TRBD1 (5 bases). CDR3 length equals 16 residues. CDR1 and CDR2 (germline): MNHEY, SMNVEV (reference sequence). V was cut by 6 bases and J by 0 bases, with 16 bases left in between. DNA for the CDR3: TGTGCCAGCAGACCCAGACAGTTACTTAGCACAGATACGCAGTATTTT. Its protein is CASRPRQLLSTDTQYF.

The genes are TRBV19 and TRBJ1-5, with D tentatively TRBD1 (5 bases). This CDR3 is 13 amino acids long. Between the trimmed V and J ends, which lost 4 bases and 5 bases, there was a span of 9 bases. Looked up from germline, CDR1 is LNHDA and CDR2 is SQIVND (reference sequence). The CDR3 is CASSTQTDQPQHF. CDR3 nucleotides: TGTGCCAGTAGTACGCAGACAGATCAGCCCCAGCATTTT.

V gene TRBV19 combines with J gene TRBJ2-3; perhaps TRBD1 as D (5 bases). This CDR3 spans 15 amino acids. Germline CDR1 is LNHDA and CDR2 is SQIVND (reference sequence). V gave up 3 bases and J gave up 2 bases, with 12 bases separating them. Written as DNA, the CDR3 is TGTGCCAGTAGTATGGGGCGTGACGACACAGATACGCAGTATTTT. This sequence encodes CASSMGRDDTDTQYF.

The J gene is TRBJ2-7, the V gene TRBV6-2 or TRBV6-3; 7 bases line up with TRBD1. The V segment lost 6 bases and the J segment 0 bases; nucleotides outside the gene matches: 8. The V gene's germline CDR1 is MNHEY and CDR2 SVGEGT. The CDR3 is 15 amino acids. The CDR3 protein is CASSDPGQLSYEQYF. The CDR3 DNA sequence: TGTGCCAGCAGCGACCCGGGACAGCTCTCCTACGAGCAGTACTTC.

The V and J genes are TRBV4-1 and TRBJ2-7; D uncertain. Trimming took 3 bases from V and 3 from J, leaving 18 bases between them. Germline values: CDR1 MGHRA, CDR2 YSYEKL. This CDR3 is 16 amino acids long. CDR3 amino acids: CASSHVPAVLNYEQYF. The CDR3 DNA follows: TGCGCCAGCAGCCACGTCCCGGCGGTACTGAACTACGAGCAGTACTTC.

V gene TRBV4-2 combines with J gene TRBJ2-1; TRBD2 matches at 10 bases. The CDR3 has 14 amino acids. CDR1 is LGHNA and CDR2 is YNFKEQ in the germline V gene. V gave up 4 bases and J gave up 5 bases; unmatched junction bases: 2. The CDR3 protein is CASSRTSGDNEQFF. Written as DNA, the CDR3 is TGTGCCAGCAGCCGAACTAGCGGGGACAATGAGCAGTTCTTC.

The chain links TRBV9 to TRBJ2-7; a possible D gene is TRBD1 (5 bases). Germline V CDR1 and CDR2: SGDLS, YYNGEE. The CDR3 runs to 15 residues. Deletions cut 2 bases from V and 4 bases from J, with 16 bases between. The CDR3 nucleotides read TGTGCCAGCAGCGTGCCGAGGACATGGCTATACGAGCAGTACTTC. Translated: CASSVPRTWLYEQYF.

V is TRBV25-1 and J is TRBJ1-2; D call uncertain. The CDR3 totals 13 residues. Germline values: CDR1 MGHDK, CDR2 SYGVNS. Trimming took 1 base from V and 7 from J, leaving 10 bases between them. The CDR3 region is CASSEWVGGGYTF. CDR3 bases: TGTGCCAGCAGTGAATGGGTAGGAGGTGGCTACACCTTC.

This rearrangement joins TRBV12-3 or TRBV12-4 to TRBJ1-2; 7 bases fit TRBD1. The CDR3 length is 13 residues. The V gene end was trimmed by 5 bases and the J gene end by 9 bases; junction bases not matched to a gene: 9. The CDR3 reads CASSLGTANSYTF. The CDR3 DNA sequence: TGTGCCAGCAGTCTCGGGACAGCTAATAGCTACACCTTC.

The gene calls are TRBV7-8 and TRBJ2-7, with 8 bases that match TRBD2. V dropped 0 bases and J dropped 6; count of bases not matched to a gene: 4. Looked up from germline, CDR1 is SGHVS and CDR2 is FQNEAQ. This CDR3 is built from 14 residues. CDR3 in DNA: TGTGCCAGCAGCTTAGCGCTTGCGGGGGGCGAGCAGTACTTC. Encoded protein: CASSLALAGGEQYF.

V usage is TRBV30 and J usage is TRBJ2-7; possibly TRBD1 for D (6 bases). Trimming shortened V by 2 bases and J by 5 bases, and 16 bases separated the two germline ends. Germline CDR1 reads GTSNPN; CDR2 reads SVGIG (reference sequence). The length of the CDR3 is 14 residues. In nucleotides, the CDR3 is TGTGCCTGGAGTCCGACAGGACATGGGGACGAGCAGTACTTC. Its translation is CAWSPTGHGDEQYF.

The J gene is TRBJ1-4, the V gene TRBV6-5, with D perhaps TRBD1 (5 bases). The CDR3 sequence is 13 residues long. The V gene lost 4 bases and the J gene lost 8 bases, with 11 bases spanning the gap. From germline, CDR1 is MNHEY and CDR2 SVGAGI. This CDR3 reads CASSLGRGEKLFF. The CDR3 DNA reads TGTGCCAGCAGTTTAGGACGGGGGGAAAAACTGTTTTTT.

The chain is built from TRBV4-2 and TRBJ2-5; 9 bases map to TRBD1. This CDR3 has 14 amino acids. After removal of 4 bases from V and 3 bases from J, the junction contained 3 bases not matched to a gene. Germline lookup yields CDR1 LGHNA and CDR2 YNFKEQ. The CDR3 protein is CASSPRQGEETQYF. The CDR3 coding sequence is TGTGCCAGCAGCCCTCGACAGGGGGAAGAGACCCAGTACTTC.

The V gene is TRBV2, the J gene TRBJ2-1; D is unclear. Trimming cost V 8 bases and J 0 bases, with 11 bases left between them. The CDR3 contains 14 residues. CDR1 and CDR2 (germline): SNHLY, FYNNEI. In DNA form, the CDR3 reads TGTGCCAGCCGTCGGAGTGTCTCCTACAATGAGCAGTTCTTC. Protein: CASRRSVSYNEQFF.

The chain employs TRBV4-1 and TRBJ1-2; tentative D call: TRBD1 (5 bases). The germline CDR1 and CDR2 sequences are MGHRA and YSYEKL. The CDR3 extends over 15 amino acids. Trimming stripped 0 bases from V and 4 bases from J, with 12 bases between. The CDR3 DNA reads TGCGCCAGCAGCCAAGATGAACCAGGGCTCTATGGCTACACCTTC. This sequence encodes CASSQDEPGLYGYTF.

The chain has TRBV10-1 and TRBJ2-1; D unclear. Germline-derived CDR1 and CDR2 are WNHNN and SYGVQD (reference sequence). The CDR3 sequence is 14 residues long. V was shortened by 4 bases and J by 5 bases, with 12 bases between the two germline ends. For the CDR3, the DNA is TGCGCCAGCAGTGGCCGAGGCAGAAACAATGAGCAGTTCTTC. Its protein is CASSGRGRNNEQFF.

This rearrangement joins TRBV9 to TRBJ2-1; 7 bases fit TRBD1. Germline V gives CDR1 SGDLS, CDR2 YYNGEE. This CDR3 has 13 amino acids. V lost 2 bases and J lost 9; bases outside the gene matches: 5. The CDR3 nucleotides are TGTGCCAGCAGCGTGACAGGGATCAGTGAGCAGTTCTTC. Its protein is CASSVTGISEQFF.

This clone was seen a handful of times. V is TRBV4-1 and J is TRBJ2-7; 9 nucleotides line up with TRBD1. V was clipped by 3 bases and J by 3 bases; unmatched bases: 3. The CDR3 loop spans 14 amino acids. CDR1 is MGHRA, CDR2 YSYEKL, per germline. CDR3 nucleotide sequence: TGCGCCAGCAGCCATGGGACAGGGAACTACGAGCAGTACTTC. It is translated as CASSHGTGNYEQYF.

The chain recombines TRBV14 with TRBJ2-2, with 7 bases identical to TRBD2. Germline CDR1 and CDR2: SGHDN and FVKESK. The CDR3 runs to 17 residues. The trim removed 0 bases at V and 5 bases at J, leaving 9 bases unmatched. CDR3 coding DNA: TGTGCCAGCAGCCAAGATTGGGCGGGAGCTCGTACCGGGGAGCTGTTTTTT. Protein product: CASSQDWAGARTGELFF.

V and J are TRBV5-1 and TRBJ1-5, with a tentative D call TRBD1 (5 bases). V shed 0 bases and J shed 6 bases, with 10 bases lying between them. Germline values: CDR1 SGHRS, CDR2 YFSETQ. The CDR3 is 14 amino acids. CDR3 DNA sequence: TGCGCCAGCAGCTTGGGGACAACGGGTCAGCCCCAGCATTTT. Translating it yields CASSLGTTGQPQHF. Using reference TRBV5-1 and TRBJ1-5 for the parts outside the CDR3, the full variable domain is KAGVTQTPRYLIKTRGQQVTLSCSPISGHRSVSWYQQTPGQGLQFLFEYFSETQRNKGNFPGRFSGRQFSNSRSEMNVSTLELGDSALYLCASSLGTTGQPQHFGDGTRLSIL.